The 14 T cell receptor beta chains in this list originate from one sample, sequenced in a study of blood T cell repertoires in COVID-19. TCRdb's copy holds only in-frame clones and misses some; the assay was immunoSEQ multiplex PCR. This sample has approximately 150,000 clones, with 65% to 85% found just once. The sample taken for sequencing was peripheral blood. These receptor sequences come from a man aged 55-75 years with active or convalescent COVID-19.

This clone was seen more than once but under ten times. The chain combines TRBV19 with TRBJ1-2, with 7 bases fitting TRBD1. From germline, CDR1 is LNHDA and CDR2 SQIVND (reference sequence). After removal of 4 bases from V and 4 bases from J, the junction contained 9 bases not matched to a gene. The CDR3 consists of 15 residues. CDR3 DNA: TGTGCCAGTAGTAAACAGGGGAGTCGACCCTATGGCTACACCTTC. It translates to CASSKQGSRPYGYTF.

A few counts support this clone. The chain is built from TRBV2 and TRBJ1-4; D not certain. The CDR3 runs 12 residues. Per germline, CDR1 SNHLY and CDR2 FYNNEI. Deletions cut 4 bases from V and 17 bases from J, with 17 bases between. This chain's CDR3 is CASSVEGRRFFF. CDR3 DNA: TGTGCCAGCAGTGTCGAGGGTCGAAGGTTTTTTTTT.

The V call is TRBV3-1 (or the pseudogene TRBV3-2), the J call TRBJ2-1; perhaps TRBD2 as D (6 bases). Germline-derived CDR1 and CDR2 are LGHDT and YNNKEL (reference sequence). With 1 base removed from V and 9 bases from J, the gap between germline ends came to 13 bases. There are 14 residues in the CDR3. This CDR3 reads CASSQVAGSSEQFF. The CDR3 DNA reads as TGTGCCAGCAGCCAAGTGGCGGGGTCCTCTGAGCAGTTCTTC.

This clone was counted between two and nine times. The rearrangement uses TRBV10-1 and TRBJ1-2, with TRBD1 matching 10 bases. The CDR3 covers 13 residues. Germline V lookup: CDR1 WNHNN, CDR2 SYGVQD (reference sequence). The V segment lost 4 bases and the J segment 4 bases; nucleotides outside the gene matches: 0. CDR3: CASSGTGGYGYTF. The DNA of the CDR3 is TGCGCCAGCAGTGGGACAGGGGGCTATGGCTACACCTTC.

This chain joins TRBV2 and TRBJ2-7; D may be TRBD2 (5 bases). Trimming stripped 7 bases from V and 0 bases from J, with 16 bases between. The CDR3 length is 15 residues. Germline CDR1 reads SNHLY; CDR2 reads FYNNEI. CDR3 region: CASTPRTSYSYEQYF. CDR3 DNA: TGTGCCAGCACCCCAAGGACTTCATACTCCTACGAGCAGTACTTC.

The CDR3 reads CASRTSGGSRETQYF. Written as DNA, the CDR3 is TGCGCCAGCAGGACTAGCGGGGGGAGTCGGGAGACCCAGTACTTC. V gene TRBV4-1 combines with J gene TRBJ2-5; 13 bases are a match to TRBD2. CDR3 length equals 15 residues. V shed 6 bases and J 5 bases; nucleotides not matched to a gene: 6. Germline V CDR1 and CDR2: MGHRA, YSYEKL.

This clone was recorded a few times. The V gene is TRBV2, the J gene TRBJ2-5; TRBD2 agrees at 7 bases. J was trimmed by 2 bases and V by 7 bases; bases with no gene match: 7. The CDR3 runs 14 residues. Germline V gene lookup returns CDR1 SNHLY and CDR2 FYNNEI. CDR3 region: CASTPGRGQETQYF. The CDR3 nucleotides read TGTGCCAGCACCCCAGGGCGGGGGCAAGAGACCCAGTACTTC.

This clone appeared a single time. The gene calls are TRBV6-5 and TRBJ2-1, with D tentatively TRBD1 (5 bases). From germline, CDR1 is MNHEY and CDR2 SVGAGI. There are 13 residues in the CDR3. V lost 8 bases and J lost 2, with 10 bases in between. As DNA, the CDR3 is TGTGCCAGCCCGACAGCTACCTACAATGAGCAGTTCTTC. This encodes CASPTATYNEQFF.

J is TRBJ2-3 and V is TRBV7-2, with 7 nucleotides matching TRBD1. This CDR3 is 13 amino acids long. J lost 3 bases, V lost 5 bases, and 2 bases had no gene match. Germline CDR1 reads SGHTA; CDR2 reads FQGNSA. In DNA, the CDR3 is TGTGCCAGCAGCGGCAGGGGGACAGATACGCAGTATTTT. It yields the protein CASSGRGTDTQYF.

The chain carries TRBV28 and TRBJ2-6; D might be TRBD1 (6 bases). This CDR3 has 15 residues. V was clipped by 4 bases and J by 4 bases, with 11 bases between them. The germline V gene encodes CDR1 MDHEN and CDR2 SYDVKM. CDR3 loop: CASSSPGAGANVLTF. In DNA, the CDR3 is TGTGCCAGCAGTTCCCCAGGGGCCGGGGCCAACGTCCTGACTTTC.

The CDR3 loop is CASSLRLVTANEQFF. CDR3 nucleotides: TGTGCCAGCAGCTTACGACTGGTCACGGCGAATGAGCAGTTCTTC. This rearrangement joins TRBV5-4 to TRBJ2-1; the D is unclear. Germline V gene data show CDR1 as SGHNT and CDR2 as YYREEE (reference sequence). The CDR3 length is 15 residues. V was clipped by 2 bases and J by 7 bases, with 16 bases between them. Full variable domain (missing parts from reference TRBV5-4 and TRBJ2-1): ETGVTQSPTHLIKTRGQQVTLRCSSQSGHNTVSWYQQALGQGPQFIFQYYREEENGRGNFPPRFSGLQFPNYSSELNVNALELDDSALYLCASSLRLVTANEQFFGPGTRLTVL.

The chain carries TRBV4-1 and TRBJ1-1; D is ambiguous. With 5 bases removed from V and 1 base from J, the gap between germline ends came to 11 bases. This CDR3 has 14 amino acids. The germline gives CDR1 MGHRA, CDR2 YSYEKL. CDR3 in amino acids: CASSSAGKNTEAFF. The CDR3 nucleotides are TGCGCCAGCAGCTCCGCGGGGAAGAACACTGAAGCTTTCTTT.

V usage is TRBV19 and J usage is TRBJ2-7, with D unclear. The CDR3 length is 13 residues. The germline V gene encodes CDR1 LNHDA and CDR2 SQIVND (reference sequence). The V and J ends lost 0 bases and 3 bases respectively, with 6 bases between them. CDR3 residues: CASSIDSGYEQYF. The CDR3 DNA follows: TGTGCCAGTAGTATAGACTCGGGCTACGAGCAGTACTTC.

V gene TRBV2 combines with J gene TRBJ2-5, with 9 bases aligning to TRBD2. Per the germline V gene, CDR1 is SNHLY and CDR2 is FYNNEI. The J segment lost 1 base and the V segment lost 6 bases, leaving 6 bases of the junction unmatched. The CDR3 is made up of 15 amino acids. CDR3 loop: CASRELAGPQETQYF. The CDR3 region has the DNA TGTGCCAGCAGAGAACTAGCGGGCCCCCAAGAGACCCAGTACTTC.